This T cell receptor beta chain came from a study of blood T cell repertoires in COVID-19. Study information: Acute and convalescent COVID-19 samples came from the United States, Italy and Spain. T cells, B-cell-depleted T cells, or PBMCs provided the cDNA or gDNA that served as material.

Only a few counts were recorded for this clone. The CDR3 runs 14 residues. The germline V and J ends were trimmed by 2 bases and 6 bases, with 12 bases remaining between them. Germline CDR1 reads SGHNT; CDR2 reads YENEEA. The authors' processing: It was from reference gene primer amplification that nucleated cell counts were estimated. The data were produced by immunoSEQ multiplex PCR, yet TCRdb's version contains in-frame clones alone and is incomplete. That table is the source of V, J and clone size, and D and trimming were worked out from the DNA. The table shows some 98,000 clones, with approximately 86% occurring only once.

The chain couples TRBV11-3 to TRBJ2-3; a weak D match, TRBD2 (6 bases). This clonotype originated in a man between 65 and 85 years old with active or convalescent COVID-19. What was sequenced was peripheral blood. The CDR3 here is CASSLTTRGDTQYF. CDR3 coding DNA: TGTGCCAGCAGCTTAACAACCCGGGGGGATACGCAGTATTTT. The entire variable domain, with the rest obtained from reference TRBV11-3 and TRBJ2-3, is as follows: EAGVVQSPRYKIIEKKQPVAFWCNPISGHNTLYWYLQNLGQGPELLIRYENEEAVDDSQLPKDRFSAERLKGVDSTLKIQPAELGDSAVYLCASSLTTRGDTQYFGPGTRLTVL.